One sample yielded the 30 T cell receptor beta chains listed below, sequenced in a study of CD8 T cells in ankylosing spondylitis (dated by TCRdb to 2016 to 2017). The library was obtained by 5' RACE. For sequencing, an Illumina HiSeq 2500 was employed. In-frame beta chains were kept once TCRdb had trimmed the public reads at Q25 with fastp and called clones with MiXCR. Each entry merges the rows of one CDR3 protein and shows their most common DNA and genes. This sample holds 200,000 or so distinct CDR3 sequences; approximately 13% were observed only once. The ten largest clones represent approximately 10% of the sample. Input material: blood, either unsorted or a sorted T cell fraction (not recorded which). The origin of the receptors is a female donor with ankylosing spondylitis or in good health (not recorded which).

The chain joins TRBV15 to TRBJ1-2; D not certain. The CDR3 sequence is 14 residues long. Germline V lookup: CDR1 LNHNV, CDR2 YYDKDF (reference sequence). Trimming shortened V by 0 bases and J by 3 bases, and 8 bases separated the two germline ends. CDR3: CATSRDLADYGYTF. CDR3 in DNA: TGTGCCACCAGCAGAGATCTGGCGGACTATGGCTACACCTTC.

This clonotype was counted at least ten times. The chain is built from TRBV5-1 and TRBJ1-1; D not certain. This CDR3 region has 14 residues. Looked up from germline, CDR1 is SGHRS and CDR2 is YFSETQ. V was pared by 3 bases and J by 0 bases, with 9 bases between. This CDR3 reads CASSSYLMNTEAFF. The CDR3 coding sequence is TGCGCCAGCAGCTCTTATTTAATGAACACTGAAGCTTTCTTT.

The sample holds a few counts of this clonotype. CDR3 in DNA: TGCAGCGTTTTTAGGACAGGGATGAACACCGGGGAGCTGTTTTTT. Translated, it gives CSVFRTGMNTGELFF. The chain has TRBV29-1 and TRBJ2-2, with TRBD1 matching over 8 bases. Germline assignment: CDR1 SQVTM and CDR2 ANQGSEA. CDR3 length equals 15 residues. The junction had 6 bases not matched to a gene; V was cut back by 5 bases and J by 1 base.

This clonotype was recorded at least ten times. The chain is built from TRBV27 and TRBJ1-5, with D unclear. The CDR3 contains 14 residues. V lost 6 bases, J lost 6 bases, and 15 bases lay in between. The V gene's germline CDR1 is MNHEY and CDR2 SMNVEV (reference sequence). The CDR3 is CASRDLDGFQPQHF. The CDR3, as DNA: TGTGCCAGCAGGGACCTGGATGGTTTTCAGCCCCAGCATTTT.

The chain links TRBV29-1 to TRBJ2-7; the D gene could be TRBD1 or TRBD2 (5 bases each). V lost 5 bases and J 4 bases, leaving 12 bases between the germline ends. CDR3 size: 12 residues. The germline V gene has CDR1 SQVTM and CDR2 ANQGSEA. The CDR3 sequence is CSVTGPGYEQYF. The CDR3 DNA sequence: TGCAGCGTTACGGGACCTGGGTACGAGCAGTACTTC.

This rearrangement joins TRBV7-6 to TRBJ1-5, with D uncertain. CDR3 length: 13 residues. Germline loops: CDR1 SGHVS, CDR2 FNYEAQ. V lost 1 base and J 7 bases, leaving 8 bases between the germline ends. The CDR3 region is CASSLDAGQPQHF. In DNA form, the CDR3 reads TGTGCCAGCAGCTTAGATGCGGGGCAGCCCCAGCATTTT.

Turning to this clonotype: At one end, the junction sequence differs from germline, possibly due to a read error. The V gene is TRBV20-1, the J gene TRBJ1-6; 8 bases are a match to TRBD1. The CDR3 consists of 18 residues. The V gene's germline CDR1 is DFQATT and CDR2 SNEGSKA (reference sequence). The CDR3 spells CCARESRGRPRDGSPLHF. In DNA, the CDR3 is TGCTGTGCTAGAGAGTCCAGGGGGCGGCCTCGGGACGGTTCACCCCTCCACTTT.

This clonotype was picked up many times. V and J are TRBV28 and TRBJ2-7; D ambiguous. There are 11 residues in the CDR3. Germline V gives CDR1 MDHEN, CDR2 SYDVKM. The V end lost 5 bases, the J end lost 5 bases, and 7 bases lay between the germline ends. The DNA for the CDR3 is TGTGCCAGCAGTGGACGGGACGAGCAGTACTTC. It translates to CASSGRDEQYF.

This clonotype was observed a handful of times. J is TRBJ2-1 and V is TRBV6-2 or TRBV6-3; 11 nucleotides align to TRBD2. The germline gives CDR1 MNHEY, CDR2 SVGEGT. The CDR3 extends over 19 amino acids. Losses at the gene ends were 4 bases for V and 0 bases for J; bases not matched to a gene: 11. In DNA form, the CDR3 reads TGTGCCAGCAGTTCCCCCTCGCGTAGCGGGGGGGACTCCTACAATGAGCAGTTCTTC. This codes for CASSSPSRSGGDSYNEQFF.

The table lists this clonotype with many counts. The rearrangement uses TRBV11-2 and TRBJ1-1, with TRBD1 as a possible D gene (5 bases). V gave up 1 base and J gave up 11 bases, with 14 bases separating them. This CDR3 has 13 residues. CDR1 and CDR2 from the germline V gene are SGHAT and FQNNGV. In nucleotides, the CDR3 is TGTGCCAGCAGCTTAGCTAGGACCCAGGGTGCTTTCTTT. This codes for CASSLARTQGAFF.

This clonotype was picked up many times. This chain's CDR3 is CSASHSRVGETQYF. CDR3 sequence (DNA): TGCAGTGCTAGCCACAGTCGAGTTGGGGAGACCCAGTACTTC. The gene calls are TRBV20-1 and TRBJ2-5; D remains ambiguous. CDR1 is DFQATT, CDR2 SNEGSKA, per germline (reference sequence). V dropped 3 bases and J dropped 5 bases, with 16 bases sitting between them. The CDR3 has 14 residues.

This clonotype was detected many times. In DNA, the CDR3 is TGTGCCAGCAGTTTAGCGAGTTCACCCCTCCACTTT. This gives the protein CASSLASSPLHF. This sequence joins TRBV12-3 or TRBV12-4 and TRBJ1-6, with D unresolved. The CDR3 spans 12 residues. V was clipped by 0 bases and J by 9 bases, with 3 bases between them.

This clonotype occurred many times. V gene TRBV29-1 combines with J gene TRBJ2-1; 10 bases fit TRBD2. The V gene's germline CDR1 is SQVTM and CDR2 ANQGSEA. The CDR3 length is 20 residues. Trimming took 3 bases from V and 0 from J; bases not matched to a gene: 17. CDR3 bases: TGCAGCGTTGATTACGCCGGACTAGCGGAACCCCCTGGCTCCTACAATGAGCAGTTCTTC. This translates into CSVDYAGLAEPPGSYNEQFF.

This chain joins TRBV30 and TRBJ2-2; 7 positions match TRBD2. V dropped 4 bases and J dropped 5; count of bases not matched to a gene: 10. The CDR3 extends over 15 amino acids. Germline V gives CDR1 GTSNPN, CDR2 SVGIG (reference sequence). CDR3 DNA: TGTGCCTGGACTTCCCCCGGACTAGAGACCGGGGAGCTGTTTTTT. It is translated as CAWTSPGLETGELFF. Complete variable domain (other parts from reference TRBV30 and TRBJ2-2): SQTIHQWPATLVQPVGSPLSLECTVEGTSNPNLYWYRQAAGRGLQLLFYSVGIGQISSEVPQNLSASRPQDRQFILSSKKLLLSDSGFYLCAWTSPGLETGELFFGEGSRLTVL.

This clonotype was observed many times. The chain uses TRBV5-1 and TRBJ2-4, with 8 bases aligning to TRBD2. V trimming: 4 bases; J trimming: 5 bases; junction bases outside the gene matches: 11. The germline gives CDR1 SGHRS, CDR2 YFSETQ. This CDR3 spans 16 amino acids. The CDR3 loop reads CASSPNVLAGQNIQYF. DNA for the CDR3: TGCGCCAGCAGCCCTAACGTCCTAGCGGGCCAAAACATTCAGTACTTC.

The table lists this clonotype with many counts. The chain carries TRBV4-2 and TRBJ2-7; 8 bases agree with TRBD1. From germline, CDR1 is LGHNA and CDR2 YNFKEQ. The CDR3 has 17 amino acids. Trimming at V came to 4 bases and at J to 1 base, leaving 12 bases not matched to a gene. CDR3 nucleotide sequence: TGTGCCAGCAGCCGAACCGGGACAGGCAGAGGGTCCTACGAGCAGTACTTC. It yields the protein CASSRTGTGRGSYEQYF.

V usage is TRBV18 and J usage is TRBJ2-2, with TRBD1 identical over 8 bases. CDR1 KGHSH and CDR2 LQKENI come from the germline V gene. Germline trimming cut 3 bases from V and 3 bases from J; bases unmatched to any gene: 9. This CDR3 has 17 amino acids. Written as DNA, the CDR3 is TGTGCCAGCTCACCGTCGAAGGGACAGGTGGACACCGGGGAGCTGTTTTTT. This gives the protein CASSPSKGQVDTGELFF.

This clonotype was detected only a few times. The rearrangement links TRBV6-5 to TRBJ2-3; D is perhaps TRBD2 (6 bases). With 6 bases removed from V and 4 bases from J, the gap between germline ends came to 20 bases. CDR3 length: 16 amino acids. The V gene's germline CDR1 is MNHEY and CDR2 SVGAGI. CDR3 region: CASRYLSGPGADTQYF. CDR3 in DNA: TGTGCCAGCAGGTACCTTAGCGGTCCGGGAGCAGATACGCAGTATTTT.

This clonotype was seen many times. The chain recombines TRBV20-1 with TRBJ1-2; D uncertain. The length of the CDR3 is 16 residues. The V and J ends lost 0 bases and 0 bases respectively, with 14 bases between them. The germline CDR1 and CDR2 sequences are DFQATT and SNEGSKA (reference sequence). The CDR3 protein is CSARERSRITNYGYTF. Here the CDR3 DNA reads TGCAGTGCTAGAGAGAGGTCTCGGATAACTAACTATGGCTACACCTTC.

The genes are TRBV20-1 and TRBJ2-5, with TRBD2 matching over 10 bases. The DNA matches TRBJ2-1 better at its end, which makes the J call doubtful. The germline V gene has CDR1 DFQATT and CDR2 SNEGSKA (reference sequence). The CDR3 runs 14 residues. This CDR3 is CSARLAGVFETQFF. In nucleotides, the CDR3 is TGCAGTGCTAGACTAGCGGGAGTGTTTGAGACCCAGTTCTTC.

V and J are TRBV7-2 and TRBJ1-1; TRBD1 agrees at 8 bases. Germline CDR1 reads SGHTA; CDR2 reads FQGNSA. V lost 5 bases, J lost 5 bases, and 7 bases stayed unmatched. The CDR3 runs 14 residues. In DNA form, the CDR3 reads TGTGCCAGCAGCCACCGGACAGGGCGAACTGAAGCTTTCTTT. Translated: CASSHRTGRTEAFF.

This clonotype was seen only a few times. The CDR3 DNA reads TGTGCCAGCTCACTAGCGGCTCCAGAGACCCAGTACTTC. Translated, it gives CASSLAAPETQYF. The J gene is TRBJ2-5, the V gene TRBV18; TRBD2 is a possible D gene (6 bases). This CDR3 region has 13 residues. Trimming left V 4 bases short and J 4 bases short, with 10 bases between. The V gene's germline CDR1 is KGHSH and CDR2 LQKENI. Filled out from reference TRBV18 and TRBJ2-5, the complete variable domain reads NAGVMQNPRHLVRRRGQEARLRCSPMKGHSHVYWYRQLPEEGLKFMVYLQKENIIDESGMPKERFSAEFPKEGPSILRIQQVVRGDSAAYFCASSLAAPETQYFGPGTRLLVL.

This rearrangement joins TRBV5-1 to TRBJ2-3, with 13 bases identical to TRBD2. In germline, CDR1 is SGHRS, CDR2 YFSETQ. The ends lost 4 bases at V and 1 base at J; junction bases unmatched: 9. The CDR3 consists of 18 residues. The CDR3 sequence: CASSRTSGRLAGTDTQYF. For the CDR3, the DNA is TGCGCCAGCAGCCGGACTAGCGGGAGACTGGCTGGCACAGATACGCAGTATTTT.

This clonotype was detected a few times. One end of the junction fails to match germline, which may point to a read error. The V and J genes are TRBV7-2 and TRBJ1-2, with a possible D match to TRBD1 (6 bases). The CDR3 spans 15 residues. CDR1 is SGHTA, CDR2 FQGNSA, per germline. The CDR3 sequence is CASSLGPGSTGGYTF. The CDR3 coding sequence is TGTGCCAGCAGTTTAGGCCCGGGCTCTACAGGGGGCTACACCTTC. Full variable domain (remainder filled in from reference TRBV7-2 and TRBJ1-2): GAGVSQSPSNKVTEKGKDVELRCDPISGHTALYWYRQSLGQGLEFLIYFQGNSAPDKSGLPSDRFSAERTGGSVSTLTIQRTQQEDSAVYLCASSLGPGSTGGYTFGSGTRLTVV.

This rearrangement joins TRBV7-2 to TRBJ2-7; weak D call: TRBD1 (6 bases). The germline gives CDR1 SGHTA, CDR2 FQGNSA. The CDR3 extends over 13 amino acids. V lost 5 bases to trimming and J lost 2 bases, with 10 bases between them. The CDR3 reads CASSTDRTYEQYF. CDR3 nucleotides: TGTGCCAGCAGCACCGACAGGACCTACGAGCAGTACTTC.

A few counts support this clonotype. V is TRBV11-2 and J is TRBJ2-1; no definite D call. Trimming left V 3 bases short and J 3 bases short, with 6 bases between. The CDR3 is 13 residues long. CDR1 and CDR2 (germline): SGHAT, FQNNGV. DNA of the CDR3: TGTGCCAGCAGCTTGGGCGACTACAATGAGCAGTTCTTC. Translation gives CASSLGDYNEQFF.

The chain links TRBV10-3 to TRBJ2-7, with 9 bases lining up with TRBD2. Germline trimming cut 2 bases from V and 6 bases from J; bases unmatched to any gene: 5. Germline CDR1 is ENHRY and CDR2 is SYGVKD. The CDR3 contains 14 residues. CDR3 sequence (DNA): TGTGCCATCAGTGAGGTTAGCGGGAGCCGCGAGCAGTACTTC. It translates to CAISEVSGSREQYF.

The chain recombines TRBV20-1 with TRBJ2-3, with 11 bases lining up with TRBD2. Germline lookup yields CDR1 DFQATT and CDR2 SNEGSKA (reference sequence). V was clipped by 3 bases and J by 6 bases; unmatched bases: 8. This CDR3 region has 15 residues. The CDR3 coding sequence is TGCAGTGCTAGTTCCCTAGCGGGAGGCGGTGATACGCAGTATTTT. Encoded protein: CSASSLAGGGDTQYF.

This clonotype was seen many times. The chain links TRBV6-2 or TRBV6-3 to TRBJ2-1; D is ambiguous. The germline CDR1 and CDR2 sequences are MNHEY and SVGEGT. The CDR3 runs to 16 residues. Trimming stripped 6 bases from V and 0 bases from J, with 15 bases between. The CDR3 here is CASSLLETSSYNEQFF. In DNA form, the CDR3 reads TGTGCCAGCAGCCTCCTGGAGACGAGCTCCTACAATGAGCAGTTCTTC.

The rearrangement joins TRBV30 to TRBJ2-1, with D perhaps given as TRBD1 or TRBD2 (6 bases each). Germline-derived CDR1 and CDR2 are GTSNPN and SVGIG (reference sequence). V lost 7 bases and J 14 bases, leaving 15 bases between the germline ends. This CDR3 comprises 10 residues. CDR3 protein: CASLGGGEFF. The CDR3 region has the DNA TGTGCCTCATTAGGGGGAGGAGAGTTCTTC. Variable domain in full (rest from reference TRBV30 and TRBJ2-1): SQTIHQWPATLVQPVGSPLSLECTVEGTSNPNLYWYRQAAGRGLQLLFYSVGIGQISSEVPQNLSASRPQDRQFILSSKKLLLSDSGFYLCASLGGGEFFGPGTRLTVL.